One sample yielded the 30 T cell receptor beta chains listed below, sequenced in a study of blood T cell repertoires in COVID-19. Sequencing used immunoSEQ multiplex PCR; TCRdb keeps in-frame clones, though not all of them. The data contain about 140,000 clones, more than 75% of them singletons. The sample consisted of peripheral blood. The source is a man older than 75 with acute or convalescent COVID-19.

The table lists this clone with a count of one. V gene TRBV28 combines with J gene TRBJ1-6; D ambiguous. Germline V gene data show CDR1 as MDHEN and CDR2 as SYDVKM. Deletions cut 4 bases from V and 0 bases from J, with 16 bases between. The length of the CDR3 is 18 residues. CDR3 region: CASSSRTGIRSYNSPLHF. The CDR3 DNA reads as TGTGCCAGCAGTTCTCGAACCGGGATCCGCTCCTATAATTCACCCCTCCACTTT.

V usage is TRBV3-1 (or the pseudogene TRBV3-2) and J usage is TRBJ2-7; 7 bases match TRBD2. Looked up from germline, CDR1 is LGHDT and CDR2 is YNNKEL (reference sequence). The CDR3 is 13 amino acids. With V trimmed by 4 bases and J by 11 bases, 11 bases remained unmatched. The CDR3 DNA is TGTGCCAGCAGCCGGGGAGGGACCGGGCTAGAGTACTTC. Translated: CASSRGGTGLEYF.

V and J are TRBV7-3 and TRBJ2-5; D may be TRBD1 (7 bases). Between the trimmed V and J ends, which lost 2 bases and 7 bases, there was a span of 8 bases. Per the germline V gene, CDR1 is SGHTA and CDR2 is FQGTGA. This CDR3 is 12 amino acids long. CDR3 loop: CASSLQGGTQYF. CDR3 nucleotides: TGTGCCAGCAGCTTACAGGGGGGGACCCAGTACTTC.

V gene TRBV7-2 combines with J gene TRBJ2-4, with D possibly matching TRBD2 (6 bases). From germline, CDR1 is SGHTA and CDR2 FQGNSA. The CDR3 is 14 residues long. Trimming left V 1 base short and J 5 bases short, with 9 bases between. The CDR3 loop reads CASSLVGGQNIQYF. The CDR3, as DNA: TGTGCCAGCAGCTTAGTTGGAGGGCAAAACATTCAGTACTTC.

J is TRBJ1-1 and V is TRBV2, with D hard to call. The ends were cut back, 6 bases at V and 2 bases at J, with 16 bases in the middle. The germline V gene encodes CDR1 SNHLY and CDR2 FYNNEI. The CDR3 extends over 15 amino acids. The CDR3 is CASSPHSGGNTEAFF. Here the CDR3 DNA reads TGTGCCAGCAGCCCACACTCCGGCGGAAACACTGAAGCTTTCTTT.

The CDR3 region is CATSDRSNQPQHF. DNA for the CDR3: TGTGCCACCTCTGACAGGAGCAATCAGCCCCAGCATTTT. The chain joins TRBV24-1 to TRBJ1-5; TRBD1 might be the D (6 bases). V shed 9 bases and J shed 1 base, with 9 bases lying between them. Germline V CDR1 and CDR2: KGHDR, SFDVKD. This CDR3 is 13 amino acids long.

The chain links TRBV4-3 to TRBJ2-2; 10 bases align to TRBD1. The CDR3 is 14 residues long. Per germline, CDR1 LGHNA and CDR2 YSLEER. With 3 bases clipped from V and 5 bases from J, the junction kept 0 bases outside the gene matches. This CDR3 reads CASSQGQGTGELFF. DNA of the CDR3: TGCGCCAGCAGCCAGGGACAGGGGACCGGGGAGCTGTTTTTT.

V is TRBV11-2 and J is TRBJ2-2; the D is unclear. Germline V lookup: CDR1 SGHAT, CDR2 FQNNGV. The CDR3 loop spans 14 amino acids. V gave up 3 bases and J gave up 5 bases, with 10 bases separating them. The CDR3 spells CASSFTGQTGELFF. For the CDR3, the DNA is TGTGCCAGCAGCTTTACGGGTCAGACCGGGGAGCTGTTTTTT. Together with reference TRBV11-2 and TRBJ2-2, the CDR3 gives the full variable domain: EAGVAQSPRYKIIEKRQSVAFWCNPISGHATLYWYQQILGQGPKLLIQFQNNGVVDDSQLPKDRFSAERLKGVDSTLKIQPAKLEDSAVYLCASSFTGQTGELFFGEGSRLTVL.

Here the CDR3 DNA reads TGTGCCTGTTCAACGGGCGGGGGGACTTACACCGGGGAGCTGTTTTTT. Translating it yields CACSTGGGTYTGELFF. The chain combines TRBV27 with TRBJ2-2, with 8 bases matching TRBD2. The germline V gene encodes CDR1 MNHEY and CDR2 SMNVEV (reference sequence). With V trimmed by 11 bases and J by 3 bases, 14 bases remained unmatched. This CDR3 has 16 amino acids.

The chain couples TRBV7-6 to TRBJ1-5; the D is unclear. The CDR3 extends over 15 amino acids. Germline-derived CDR1 and CDR2 are SGHVS and FNYEAQ. Trimming took off 5 bases at V and 2 bases at J, with 13 bases between the two ends. This CDR3 reads CASSPSGSGNQPQHF. CDR3 DNA: TGTGCCAGCAGCCCCTCGGGGAGCGGCAATCAGCCCCAGCATTTT.

The rearrangement joins TRBV7-6 to TRBJ1-3; D remains unclear. Trimming pared 6 bases from V and 4 bases from J, leaving 19 bases between. There are 16 residues in the CDR3. Germline V gene sequence: CDR1 SGHVS, CDR2 FNYEAQ. CDR3 residues: CASSLMSPRSGNTIYF. Written as DNA, the CDR3 is TGTGCCAGCAGTCTGATGTCCCCGAGGTCCGGAAACACCATATATTTT.

This clone has only a few counts. This chain links TRBV4-3 with TRBJ2-1, with D unresolved. The CDR3 extends over 17 amino acids. V was cut by 0 bases and J by 0 bases, with 12 bases left in between. Germline loops: CDR1 LGHNA, CDR2 YSLEER. CDR3 nucleotides: TGCGCCAGCAGCCAAGATAGTACGCCGAGCTCCTACAATGAGCAGTTCTTC. Translation: CASSQDSTPSSYNEQFF.

This chain links TRBV3-1 (or the pseudogene TRBV3-2) with TRBJ2-2; possibly TRBD1 for D (6 bases). V was cut by 0 bases and J by 8 bases, with 10 bases left in between. CDR3 length: 14 amino acids. Germline loops: CDR1 LGHDT, CDR2 YNNKEL (reference sequence). The CDR3 sequence is CASSQDEGEGELFF. The CDR3 coding sequence is TGTGCCAGCAGCCAAGATGAGGGGGAAGGGGAGCTGTTTTTT.

The chain has TRBV19 and TRBJ2-3, with D perhaps matching TRBD2 (5 bases). The germline gives CDR1 LNHDA, CDR2 SQIVND (reference sequence). The length of the CDR3 is 15 residues. V lost 3 bases and J 2 bases, leaving 12 bases between the germline ends. CDR3 sequence (DNA): TGTGCCAGTAGTATTAAGGCGGGCCCCACAGATACGCAGTATTTT. Translation gives CASSIKAGPTDTQYF.

This clone appeared once. The gene calls are TRBV28 and TRBJ1-5; a possible D gene is TRBD1 (5 bases). Germline-derived CDR1 and CDR2 are MDHEN and SYDVKM. The ends were cut back, 6 bases at V and 6 bases at J, with 15 bases in the middle. The CDR3 sequence is 14 residues long. The CDR3 spells CASSSDSGFQPQHF. The CDR3, as DNA: TGTGCCAGCAGCTCTGACAGCGGGTTTCAGCCCCAGCATTTT.

The sample holds a few counts of this clone. The CDR3 DNA follows: TGTGCCAGCAGCTACCCAAGCGGGGGGTTGGATGAGCAGTTCTTC. Protein product: CASSYPSGGLDEQFF. The rearrangement links TRBV27 to TRBJ2-1; 9 nucleotides line up with TRBD2. This CDR3 is 15 amino acids long. From germline, CDR1 is MNHEY and CDR2 SMNVEV (reference sequence). V lost 6 bases, J lost 8 bases, and 11 bases stayed unmatched.

This clone was counted a few times. This chain uses TRBV5-1 with TRBJ2-2; possible D gene TRBD1, 5 bases. In germline, CDR1 is SGHRS, CDR2 YFSETQ. The CDR3 is 16 residues long. The V and J ends lost 6 bases and 5 bases respectively, with 20 bases between them. The CDR3 DNA sequence: TGCGCCAGCAAGGGTTGGCAGGGTTCGAGAACCGGGGAGCTGTTTTTT. This codes for CASKGWQGSRTGELFF.

This sequence joins TRBV2 and TRBJ2-7, with 11 bases fitting TRBD2. In germline, CDR1 is SNHLY, CDR2 FYNNEI. The CDR3 is 14 amino acids. V gave up 6 bases and J gave up 3 bases; unmatched junction bases: 4. The CDR3 DNA sequence: TGTGCCAGCAGCAGGCTAGCGGGGGGCTACGAGCAGTACTTC. As protein: CASSRLAGGYEQYF.

This chain joins TRBV29-1 and TRBJ2-4; 7 bases map to TRBD1. V was pared by 6 bases and J by 1 base, with 9 bases of the junction left unmatched. The length of the CDR3 is 15 residues. CDR1 is SQVTM and CDR2 is ANQGSEA in the germline V gene. The CDR3 DNA is TGCAGCGTCAGGGGGTTGGGATCGGCCAAAAACATTCAGTACTTC. It codes for CSVRGLGSAKNIQYF.

This chain joins TRBV7-9 and TRBJ2-3, with D unclear. Germline V gives CDR1 SEHNR, CDR2 FQNEAQ (reference sequence). Trimming stripped 5 bases from V and 0 bases from J, with 18 bases between. This CDR3 comprises 17 residues. CDR3 amino acids: CASSLRPGAASTDTQYF. The CDR3 coding sequence is TGTGCCAGCAGCCTGCGGCCCGGCGCTGCTAGCACAGATACGCAGTATTTT. The full variable domain, rest sourced from reference TRBV7-9 and TRBJ2-3, is DTGVSQNPRHKITKRGQNVTFRCDPISEHNRLYWYRQTLGQGPEFLTYFQNEAQLEKSRLLSDRFSAERPKGSFSTLEIQRTEQGDSAMYLCASSLRPGAASTDTQYFGPGTRLTVL.

V and J are TRBV6-1 and TRBJ2-2; the match to TRBD1 covers 7 bases. This CDR3 region has 16 residues. From germline, CDR1 is MNHNS and CDR2 SASEGT. V lost 4 bases and J lost 4; bases outside the gene matches: 9. The CDR3 DNA reads as TGTGCCAGCAGTGCCCGGACAGGCCGAGCCACCGGGGAGCTGTTTTTT. It translates to CASSARTGRATGELFF.

This clone appeared a single time. The chain recombines TRBV5-1 with TRBJ2-6, with D maybe TRBD1 (6 bases). The V gene lost 0 bases and the J gene lost 0 bases, with 13 bases spanning the gap. The CDR3 spans 18 residues. Germline V gives CDR1 SGHRS, CDR2 YFSETQ. Here the CDR3 reads CASSLALDRYSGANVLTF. The DNA of the CDR3 is TGCGCCAGCAGCTTGGCGCTGGACAGATACTCTGGGGCCAACGTCCTGACTTTC.

The chain recombines TRBV6-5 with TRBJ2-5, with D possibly matching TRBD1 (6 bases). This CDR3 contains 15 residues. Germline V gene lookup returns CDR1 MNHEY and CDR2 SVGAGI. Trimming left V 6 bases short and J 0 bases short, with 14 bases between. This chain's CDR3 is CASSSGQTYQETQYF. The CDR3 bases are TGTGCCAGCAGCAGCGGACAGACGTACCAAGAGACCCAGTACTTC.

The chain combines TRBV7-6 with TRBJ2-2, with TRBD2 as a possible D gene (5 bases). Trimming left V 1 base short and J 7 bases short, with 19 bases between. Per germline, CDR1 SGHVS and CDR2 FNYEAQ. This CDR3 region has 17 residues. In DNA form, the CDR3 reads TGTGCCAGCAGCTTAGGAGGGCAGGATTACCTACACGGGGAGCTGTTTTTT. Translated: CASSLGGQDYLHGELFF.

The chain couples TRBV30 to TRBJ2-1, with 14 bases aligning to TRBD2. The CDR3 is made up of 21 amino acids. Trimming at V came to 5 bases and at J to 0 bases, leaving 18 bases not matched to a gene. From germline, CDR1 is GTSNPN and CDR2 SVGIG (reference sequence). The CDR3 protein is CAWPPEPPGLAGETSYNEQFF. CDR3 sequence (DNA): TGTGCCTGGCCTCCTGAACCTCCGGGACTAGCGGGAGAGACCTCCTACAATGAGCAGTTCTTC. The full variable domain, rest sourced from reference TRBV30 and TRBJ2-1, is SQTIHQWPATLVQPVGSPLSLECTVEGTSNPNLYWYRQAAGRGLQLLFYSVGIGQISSEVPQNLSASRPQDRQFILSSKKLLLSDSGFYLCAWPPEPPGLAGETSYNEQFFGPGTRLTVL.

This chain uses TRBV24-1 with TRBJ1-2; 7 bases fit TRBD1. From germline, CDR1 is KGHDR and CDR2 SFDVKD. The CDR3 sequence is 20 residues long. Losses at the gene ends were 9 bases for V and 5 bases for J; bases not matched to a gene: 29. The CDR3 sequence is CATPQDNQLTGLSYCYGYTF. CDR3 bases: TGTGCCACCCCACAAGATAACCAGTTGACAGGGCTCTCATATTGTTATGGCTACACCTTC.

The rearrangement uses TRBV1 and TRBJ2-5; the DNA was not compared with TRBD1, the D call given in the table. TRBV1 is given as a pseudogene. The CDR3 consists of 13 residues. The CDR3 nucleotides are TGCACCAGCAGCCAAACAGACCAAGAGACCCAGTACTTC. Protein: CTSSQTDQETQYF.

The V call is TRBV2, the J call TRBJ1-6; D may be TRBD1 (6 bases). The V gene's germline CDR1 is SNHLY and CDR2 FYNNEI. V was cut by 4 bases and J by 2 bases, with 12 bases left in between. The CDR3 is 16 amino acids. CDR3 amino acids: CASSANRDPYNSPLHF. Written as DNA, the CDR3 is TGTGCCAGCAGTGCGAACAGGGACCCCTATAATTCACCCCTCCACTTT.

The gene calls are TRBV19 and TRBJ1-2; no definite D call. CDR1 is LNHDA, CDR2 SQIVND, per germline (reference sequence). V was pared by 5 bases and J by 8 bases, with 12 bases between. This CDR3 is built from 12 residues. The CDR3 region has the DNA TGTGCCAGTAGTCAATTGCAGTCCGGCTACACCTTC. It translates to CASSQLQSGYTF. The variable domain in full, with the rest retrieved from reference TRBV19 and TRBJ1-2, is DGGITQSPKYLFRKEGQNVTLSCEQNLNHDAMYWYRQDPGQGLRLIYYSQIVNDFQKGDIAEGYSVSREKKESFPLTVTSAQKNPTAFYLCASSQLQSGYTFGSGTRLTVV.

The rearrangement uses TRBV7-9 and TRBJ1-4; D unclear. Deletions cut 2 bases from V and 8 bases from J, with 6 bases between. Looked up from germline, CDR1 is SEHNR and CDR2 is FQNEAQ (reference sequence). This CDR3 contains 12 residues. The CDR3 DNA follows: TGTGCCAGCAGCTTACAACGGGAAAAACTGTTTTTT. It is translated as CASSLQREKLFF.